Listed below are T cell receptor beta chains from one sample, sequenced in a study of T cells after yellow fever vaccination. TCRdb reprocessed the 5' RACE reads via MiXCR and lists one record per CDR3 protein. The repertoire holds around 230,000 distinct CDR3 sequences, around 6.7% seen once, with more than 1% in the top ten. The material was CD4+ T cells sorted from PBMCs, obtained on the day of the yellow fever booster vaccination. The receptors were sampled from a man aged 30-40 years who received the YFV17D yellow fever vaccine. The conserved cysteine and the conserved F or W are not part of the CDR3 here.

TRBV7-2	TRBJ2-7	ASSLSPARDYEQY
TRBV6-5	TRBJ2-6	ASSYSWSSGANVLT
TRBV7-6	TRBJ1-1	ASSVSSTRTEAF
TRBV30	TRBJ2-3	AWSMGFGTDTQY
TRBV6-2/TRBV6-3	TRBJ2-2	ASSYLAANTGELF
TRBV11-2	TRBJ1-1	ASSSRGNTEAF
TRBV6-6	TRBJ2-5	ASTASQETQY
TRBV5-1	TRBJ2-3	ASSSLAGAGTDTQY
TRBV12-3/TRBV12-4	TRBJ1-5	ASSRGFGQPQH
TRBV20-1	TRBJ2-7	SVRSGTSSREQY
TRBV7-1	TRBJ2-3	ASSPGLRCTDTQY
TRBV6-2/TRBV6-3	TRBJ2-7	ASSPLGTVSYEQY
TRBV2	TRBJ2-5	ASSANRDEETQY
TRBV20-1	TRBJ2-7	SARGNAGATYEQY
TRBV7-8	TRBJ2-1	ASSRRQGRQF
TRBV20-1	TRBJ2-7	SARVPGEGEQY
TRBV15	TRBJ2-5	ATSRDKGETQY
TRBV20-1	TRBJ2-7	SASLAGVEKQY
TRBV6-1	TRBJ2-7	ASTDTFGGLSYEQY
TRBV7-2	TRBJ1-2	ASSLAGGNSYT
TRBV20-1	TRBJ2-1	SASMTSGYNEQF
TRBV10-3	TRBJ2-3	ATSDSRTTSTDTQY
TRBV10-2	TRBJ1-1	ASTKTGLNTEAF
TRBV20-1	TRBJ2-7	SASRDGTYEQY
TRBV5-1	TRBJ2-7	ASSPVIAGLGTYEQY
TRBV12-3/TRBV12-4	TRBJ1-5	ASSLVAGHDQPQH
TRBV9	TRBJ2-1	ASSAESASSYNEQF
TRBV25-1	TRBJ1-1	ASSDPGEGTEAF
TRBV5-4	TRBJ2-1	ASRQTSGRNNEQF
TRBV12-3/TRBV12-4	TRBJ2-2	ASSDTGTHINTGELF
TRBV28	TRBJ1-2	ASTKVPRVGYT
TRBV7-6	TRBJ1-2	ASSLGGTSRSYGYT
TRBV10-1	TRBJ2-3	ASSTGLGGTDTQY
TRBV18	TRBJ2-7	ASSPGGTYEQY
TRBV5-4	TRBJ1-2	ASSLWGQLNGYT
TRBV12-3/TRBV12-4	TRBJ2-7	ASSPIRGEQY
TRBV20-1	TRBJ1-6	SAREPGAHNSPLH
TRBV7-9	TRBJ2-1	ASSLPRGYEQF
TRBV9	TRBJ2-7	ASSATGISSYEQY
TRBV5-1	TRBJ1-1	ASTPRGETEAF
TRBV11-3	TRBJ2-1	ASSLEGTSRANEQF
TRBV10-3	TRBJ2-1	ATRGGPTQREQF